Sequencing of this T cell receptor beta chain was carried out in a study of beta chain features in type 1 diabetes. Study background: The samples had roughly 110,000,000 sorted cells examined in all.

The isolated RNA, all of it, was reverse transcribed, so expressed TCRB transcripts were what got sequenced. Sequencing of naive, central memory and regulatory T cell samples gave an average of around 4 million reads. The method was immunoSEQ multiplex PCR; TCRdb's version includes in-frame clones alone and lacks a portion of them. This sample carries roughly 340,000 clones, about 13% of them seen once, and the ten largest clones take 0.015%. The CDR3 length is 16 residues. Germline V gene lookup returns CDR1 MDHEN and CDR2 SYDVKM. The V gene lost 6 bases and the J gene lost 1 base, with 18 bases spanning the gap. Naive, central memory, regulatory and stem cell-like memory cells within the CD4+ compartment were sorted using CD45RO/CCR7/CD25/CD127/CD95/CD27. General study results and limits: Comparison showed that naive, central memory and Treg TCRB repertoires appeared more similar among patients than among healthy donors. Type 1 diabetes patients had moderately but significantly shorter TCRB CDR3s in all four CD4+ subsets.

To note about this clone: The antigen is unknown.

The rearrangement uses TRBV28 and TRBJ1-2; D may be TRBD1 (6 bases). The sample consisted of naive CD4+ T cells from blood. The TCR sequence derives from a woman aged 18-29 years with type 1 diabetes. Here the CDR3 reads CASSHLRTAVNYGYTF. DNA of the CDR3: TGTGCCAGCAGCCATCTAAGGACAGCAGTTAACTATGGCTACACCTTC.